The rows below give T cell receptor beta chains drawn from one sample of a study of blood T cell repertoires in COVID-19. Clones were read by immunoSEQ multiplex PCR, and TCRdb kept only the in-frame ones, dropping some. Here the sample spans fewer than 200,000 clones, about 85% being singletons. The specimen sequenced was peripheral blood. The receptors originated from a woman aged 80 or over with acute or convalescent COVID-19. The CDR3 runs from the conserved cysteine through the conserved F or W. The D gene is left open where the match is weak. Clone size is stated in some rows and not others, as once, few, many or a class when expanded.

>TRBD1|few|TRBJ1-1|TRBV9
CASSVDIGQGHTEAFF
TGTGCCAGCAGCGTAGACATTGGACAGGGGCATACTGAAGCTTTCTTT
>TRBD1|-|TRBJ2-1|TRBV5-1
CASSLGQGPYNEQFF
TGCGCCAGCAGCTTGGGACAGGGACCCTACAATGAGCAGTTCTTC
>-|-|TRBJ2-7|TRBV21-1
CASSKSLQGYEQYF
TGTGCCAGCAGCAAAAGCCTACAGGGCTACGAGCAGTACTTC
>-|-|TRBJ1-2|TRBV28
CASTPRGWDGYTF
TGTGCCAGCACCCCCAGAGGGTGGGATGGCTACACCTTC
>TRBD2|-|TRBJ2-1|TRBV20-1
CSASALAGGPVVHEQFF
TGCAGTGCTAGTGCTCTAGCGGGAGGGCCGGTCGTGCATGAGCAGTTCTTC
>TRBD1|-|TRBJ1-1|TRBV29-1
CSVQGAENTEAFF
TGCAGCGTCCAGGGGGCGGAGAACACTGAAGCTTTCTTT
>-|-|TRBJ1-5|TRBV3-1/TRBV3-2
CASSQGEGQPQHF
TGTGCCAGCAGCCAGGGAGAAGGTCAGCCCCAGCATTTT
>TRBD1|-|TRBJ2-2|TRBV4-3
CASSQGQGVSGELFF
TGCGCCAGCAGCCAAGGACAGGGGGTTTCCGGGGAGCTGTTTTTT
>-|-|TRBJ1-3|TRBV6-2/TRBV6-3
CASSPHGRVSGNTIYF
TGTGCCAGCAGCCCTCACGGCCGGGTTTCTGGAAACACCATATATTTT
>-|-|TRBJ1-1|TRBV19
CATRLSNTEAFF
TGTGCCACCAGGCTTTCGAACACTGAAGCTTTCTTT
>-|-|TRBJ2-7|TRBV5-4
CASREDSYEQYF
TGTGCCAGCAGAGAGGACAGCTACGAGCAGTACTTC
>-|-|TRBJ2-7|TRBV29-1
CSVEGRDTYEQYF
TGCAGCGTTGAAGGTCGGGACACCTACGAGCAGTACTTC
>TRBD2|-|TRBJ2-7|TRBV4-2
CASSHASGNYEQYF
TGTGCCAGCAGCCACGCTAGCGGGAACTACGAGCAGTACTTC
>-|few|TRBJ1-5|TRBV7-9
CASSGGQPNQPQHF
TGTGCCAGCAGCGGAGGACAGCCCAATCAGCCCCAGCATTTT
>-|-|TRBJ2-7|TRBV5-4
CAMKNGGGDLYEQYF
TGTGCCATGAAAAACGGGGGTGGGGACCTCTACGAGCAGTACTTC
>-|-|TRBJ2-7|TRBV18
CASSPKAGVHEQYF
TGTGCCAGCTCACCAAAGGCAGGGGTGCACGAGCAGTACTTC
>TRBD1|-|TRBJ1-1|TRBV29-1
CSGSDRANTEAFF
TGCAGCGGCTCGGACAGGGCGAACACTGAAGCTTTCTTT
>TRBD1|-|TRBJ1-2|TRBV3-1/TRBV3-2
CASSQAMPGTGGVLHTF
TGTGCCAGCAGCCAAGCTATGCCCGGGACAGGGGGCGTTTTACACACCTTC
>-|once|TRBJ2-2|TRBV7-9
CASSSRFAGNTGELFF
TGTGCCAGCAGCTCCCGCTTTGCGGGGAACACCGGGGAGCTGTTTTTT
>-|once|TRBJ2-5|TRBV7-9
CASSYWVGGETQYF
TGTGCCAGCAGTTATTGGGTAGGGGGAGAGACCCAGTACTTC
>TRBD2|-|TRBJ2-7|TRBV7-9
CASSLAGGGSSYEQYF
TGTGCCAGCAGCTTAGCAGGCGGGGGTAGCTCCTACGAGCAGTACTTC
>-|-|TRBJ1-6|TRBV19
CASRLEGGISPLHF
TGTGCCAGTAGGCTGGAGGGGGGGATTTCACCCCTCCACTTT
>TRBD1|-|TRBJ2-7|TRBV6-5
CASNRQGQSSYEQYF
TGTGCCAGCAACAGACAGGGACAGAGCTCCTACGAGCAGTACTTC
>-|-|TRBJ2-2|TRBV4-3
CASSQDAGWHGELFF
TGCGCCAGCAGCCAAGACGCCGGGTGGCACGGGGAGCTGTTTTTT
>TRBD1|once|TRBJ1-6|TRBV30
CAWRTGWDSPLHF
TGTGCCTGGAGGACAGGGTGGGACTCACCCCTCCACTTT
>-|-|TRBJ1-6|TRBV25-1
CASSAGQLGNSPLHF
TGTGCCAGCAGTGCCGGACAGTTAGGGAATTCACCCCTCCACTTT
>TRBD1|-|TRBJ2-7|TRBV5-1
CASSPQGQGAREQYF
TGCGCCAGCAGCCCCCAGGGGCAGGGGGCGCGAGAGCAGTACTTC
>TRBD2|-|TRBJ2-1|TRBV5-1
CASSFQLAGGPNEQFF
TGCGCCAGCAGCTTCCAACTAGCGGGAGGGCCTAATGAGCAGTTCTTC
>TRBD1|-|TRBJ1-1|TRBV2
CASREDRVNTEAFF
TGTGCCAGCAGGGAGGACAGGGTGAACACTGAAGCTTTCTTT
>TRBD1|-|TRBJ1-4|TRBV28
CASSNLRQGRDEKLFF
TGTGCCAGCAGCAATCTCCGACAGGGTCGAGATGAAAAACTGTTTTTT
>TRBD1|-|TRBJ2-2|TRBV7-8
CASSSGTGLRPGELFF
TGTGCCAGCAGCTCCGGGACAGGGTTAAGACCCGGGGAGCTGTTTTTT
>-|-|TRBJ1-1|TRBV7-9
CASSLETGYTEAFF
TGTGCCAGCAGCTTAGAAACAGGCTACACTGAAGCTTTCTTT
>-|-|TRBJ1-1|TRBV10-3
CAISKDKTSEAFF
TGTGCCATCAGCAAGGACAAAACATCTGAAGCTTTCTTT
>-|-|TRBJ2-3|TRBV15
CATSRAQTGTDTQYF
TGTGCCACCAGCAGAGCCCAGACAGGTACAGATACGCAGTATTTT
>-|-|TRBJ1-1|TRBV25-1
CASNYRDRTEAFF
TGTGCCAGCAATTACAGGGATCGCACTGAAGCTTTCTTT
>TRBD2|-|TRBJ2-2|TRBV2
CASSERGGRNTGELFF
TGTGCCAGCAGCGAGCGGGGGGGCAGGAACACCGGGGAGCTGTTTTTT
>-|-|TRBJ1-1|TRBV5-4
CASSPTGRNTEAFF
TGTGCCAGCAGCCCCACAGGGCGGAACACTGAAGCTTTCTTT
>TRBD1|-|TRBJ2-5|TRBV14
CASSYHRDRGLETQYF
TGTGCCAGCAGCTATCACCGGGACAGGGGGCTTGAGACCCAGTACTTC
>TRBD2|-|TRBJ2-3|TRBV9
CASSVAGGLTDTQYF
TGTGCCAGCAGCGTAGCGGGGGGGCTGACAGATACGCAGTATTTT
>-|-|TRBJ1-4|TRBV3-1/TRBV3-2
CASSLRTVATNEKLFF
TGTGCCAGCAGCCTCCGGACAGTTGCAACTAATGAAAAACTGTTTTTT
>-|-|TRBJ2-3|TRBV5-1
CASTTEGAQRDTQYF
TGCGCCAGCACCACGGAAGGGGCGCAACGGGATACGCAGTATTTT
>-|-|TRBJ1-2|TRBV6-5
CASRPRDGYTF
TGTGCCAGCAGGCCCCGAGATGGCTACACCTTC
>-|-|TRBJ1-1|TRBV5-1
CASSLAQGGTEAFF
TGCGCCAGCAGCTTGGCACAGGGTGGCACTGAAGCTTTCTTT
>-|-|TRBJ1-2|TRBV5-6
CASSLARQLNYGYTF
TGTGCCAGCAGCTTGGCCAGGCAGCTGAACTATGGCTACACCTTC
>-|-|TRBJ2-1|TRBV7-3
CASSYAGEQFF
TGTGCCAGCAGCTACGCGGGGGAGCAGTTCTTC
>TRBD2|-|TRBJ2-3|TRBV10-1
CASSEGLAGRTDTQYF
TGCGCCAGCAGTGAGGGGCTAGCGGGGCGCACAGATACGCAGTATTTT
>-|-|TRBJ2-4|TRBV4-1
CASSQGAPTGVAKNIQYF
TGCGCCAGCAGCCAAGGGGCACCAACGGGGGTAGCCAAAAACATTCAGTACTTC
>-|once|TRBJ1-2|TRBV10-3
CAIRDSSDNYGYTF
TGTGCCATCAGAGACAGTAGTGATAACTATGGCTACACCTTC